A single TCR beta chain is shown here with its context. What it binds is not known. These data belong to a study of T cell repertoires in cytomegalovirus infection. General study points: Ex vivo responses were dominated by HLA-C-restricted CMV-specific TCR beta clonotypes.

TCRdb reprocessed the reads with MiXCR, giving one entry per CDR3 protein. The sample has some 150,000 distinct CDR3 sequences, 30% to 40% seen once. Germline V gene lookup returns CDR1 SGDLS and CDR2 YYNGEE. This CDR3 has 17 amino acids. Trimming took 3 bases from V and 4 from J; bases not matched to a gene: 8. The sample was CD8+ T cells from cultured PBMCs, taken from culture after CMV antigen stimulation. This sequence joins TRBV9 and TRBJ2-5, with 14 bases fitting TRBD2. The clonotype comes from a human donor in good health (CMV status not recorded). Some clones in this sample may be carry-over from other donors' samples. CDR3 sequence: CASSASRGTSGGETQYF. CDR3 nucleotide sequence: TGTGCCAGCAGCGCCAGTCGGGGGACTAGCGGGGGAGAGACCCAGTACTTC. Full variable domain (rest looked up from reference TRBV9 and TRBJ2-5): DSGVTQTPKHLITATGQRVTLRCSPRSGDLSVYWYQQSLDQGLQFLIQYYNGEERAKGNILERFSAQQFPDLHSELNLSSLELGDSALYFCASSASRGTSGGETQYFGPGTRLLVL.